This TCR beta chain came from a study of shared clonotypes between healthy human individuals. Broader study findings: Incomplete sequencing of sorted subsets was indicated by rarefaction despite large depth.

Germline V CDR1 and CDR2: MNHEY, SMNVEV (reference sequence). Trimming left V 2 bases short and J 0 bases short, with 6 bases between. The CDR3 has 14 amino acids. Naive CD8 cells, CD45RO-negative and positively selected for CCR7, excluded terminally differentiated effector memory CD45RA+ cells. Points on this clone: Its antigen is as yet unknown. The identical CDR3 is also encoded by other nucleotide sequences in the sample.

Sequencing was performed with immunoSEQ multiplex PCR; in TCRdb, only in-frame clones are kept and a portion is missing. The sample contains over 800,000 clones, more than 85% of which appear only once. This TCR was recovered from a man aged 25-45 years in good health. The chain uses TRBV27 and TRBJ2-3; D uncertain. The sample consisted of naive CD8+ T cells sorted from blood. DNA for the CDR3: TGTGCCAGCAGTTTACTTTCTAGCACAGATACGCAGTATTTT. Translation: CASSLLSSTDTQYF.